These T cell receptor beta chains were read from a single sample in a study of shared clonotypes between healthy human individuals. Using immunoSEQ multiplex PCR, the repertoire was profiled, and TCRdb retains in-frame clones only, with some absent. The sample has fewer than 550,000 clones, roughly 79% seen once. The specimen sequenced was PBMCs. All receptors derive from a woman aged 40-49 years in good health. Some clones in this sample may be carry-over from other donors' samples. CDR3s include the opening cysteine and the closing phenylalanine or tryptophan. A D gene is named only where the DNA matches it firmly. Not all rows give a size; the values are once, few, many and, for expanded clones, a class.

V gene: TRBV5-5; clone size: -; J gene: TRBJ2-4; D gene: TRBD1; CDR3 protein: CASKDRGLAKNIQYF; CDR3 DNA: TGTGCCAGCAAGGACAGGGGCTTGGCCAAAAACATTCAGTACTTC
V gene: TRBV28; clone size: -; J gene: TRBJ1-4; D gene: -; CDR3 protein: CASSPGFREKLFF; CDR3 DNA: TGTGCCAGCAGCCCCGGGTTTAGGGAAAAACTGTTTTTT
V gene: TRBV15; clone size: -; J gene: TRBJ2-7; D gene: TRBD1; CDR3 protein: CATSAEDRNYEQYF; CDR3 DNA: TGTGCCACCAGCGCCGAGGACAGGAACTACGAGCAGTACTTC
V gene: TRBV19; clone size: -; J gene: TRBJ1-2; D gene: -; CDR3 protein: CASRPGTPDNYGYTF; CDR3 DNA: TGTGCCAGTAGGCCAGGGACACCTGATAACTATGGCTACACCTTC
V gene: TRBV2; clone size: -; J gene: TRBJ2-4; D gene: -; CDR3 protein: CASSEIRGKNIQYF; CDR3 DNA: TGTGCCAGCAGTGAAATCCGGGGAAAAAACATTCAGTACTTC
V gene: TRBV7-9; clone size: -; J gene: TRBJ2-4; D gene: -; CDR3 protein: CASSLVPPRGNIQYF; CDR3 DNA: TGTGCCAGCAGCTTAGTCCCTCCCAGGGGAAACATTCAGTACTTC
V gene: TRBV11-2; clone size: -; J gene: TRBJ2-7; D gene: -; CDR3 protein: CASSLDSQGFYEQYF; CDR3 DNA: TGTGCCAGCAGCTTAGATTCTCAGGGTTTTTACGAGCAGTACTTC
V gene: TRBV7-9; clone size: -; J gene: TRBJ2-7; D gene: -; CDR3 protein: CASSPGTVEQYF; CDR3 DNA: TGTGCCAGCAGCCCTGGGACCGTCGAGCAGTACTTC
V gene: TRBV27; clone size: many; J gene: TRBJ2-7; D gene: -; CDR3 protein: CASSLQVAGRSYF; CDR3 DNA: TGTGCCAGCAGTTTACAAGTCGCTGGACGGTCCTACTTC
V gene: TRBV11-2; clone size: -; J gene: TRBJ2-7; D gene: TRBD1; CDR3 protein: CASSSVGQGGYEQYF; CDR3 DNA: TGTGCCAGCAGCTCGGTCGGACAGGGGGGCTACGAGCAGTACTTC
V gene: TRBV28; clone size: once; J gene: TRBJ2-7; D gene: -; CDR3 protein: CASSFPGRPPYEQYF; CDR3 DNA: TGTGCCAGCAGTTTCCCAGGGAGGCCCCCCTACGAGCAGTACTTC
V gene: TRBV11-2; clone size: -; J gene: TRBJ2-7; D gene: TRBD2; CDR3 protein: CASSLISGSSYEQYF; CDR3 DNA: TGTGCCAGCAGCTTAATTAGCGGGAGCTCCTACGAGCAGTACTTC
V gene: TRBV7-2; clone size: -; J gene: TRBJ1-2; D gene: -; CDR3 protein: CASSPPGVRDLGGYTF; CDR3 DNA: TGTGCCAGCAGCCCTCCGGGGGTTCGGGATTTGGGTGGCTACACCTTC
V gene: TRBV1; clone size: -; J gene: TRBJ2-1; D gene: -; CDR3 protein: CTSRGGPLAGVFYNEQFF; CDR3 DNA: TGCACCAGCCGGGGTGGGCCCCTAGCGGGAGTTTTCTACAATGAGCAGTTCTTC
V gene: TRBV5-6; clone size: -; J gene: TRBJ2-7; D gene: -; CDR3 protein: CASSFRAGTYEQYF; CDR3 DNA: TGTGCCAGCAGCTTTCGGGCGGGGACCTACGAGCAGTACTTC
V gene: TRBV11-3; clone size: -; J gene: TRBJ2-1; D gene: TRBD2; CDR3 protein: CASSSRTSGSNEQFF; CDR3 DNA: TGTGCCAGCAGCTCCCGGACTAGCGGGAGCAATGAGCAGTTCTTC
V gene: TRBV5-6; clone size: few; J gene: TRBJ1-1; D gene: TRBD1; CDR3 protein: CASSRPGQGGTEAFF; CDR3 DNA: TGTGCCAGCAGCAGACCCGGACAGGGGGGCACTGAAGCTTTCTTT
V gene: TRBV11-2; clone size: -; J gene: TRBJ2-1; D gene: -; CDR3 protein: CASSLDAGAQFF; CDR3 DNA: TGTGCCAGCAGCTTAGATGCCGGAGCTCAGTTCTTC
V gene: TRBV28; clone size: -; J gene: TRBJ2-3; D gene: TRBD2; CDR3 protein: CASNGWGRALPDTQYF; CDR3 DNA: TGTGCCAGCAACGGATGGGGGAGGGCCCTTCCAGATACGCAGTATTTT
V gene: TRBV4-2; clone size: -; J gene: TRBJ1-3; D gene: -; CDR3 protein: CASSQDRISGNTIYF; CDR3 DNA: TGTGCCAGCAGCCAAGACAGAATCTCTGGAAACACCATATATTTT
V gene: TRBV28; clone size: -; J gene: TRBJ1-3; D gene: -; CDR3 protein: CASSLYAGAAGNTIYF; CDR3 DNA: TGTGCCAGCAGTTTATACGCGGGGGCAGCGGGAAACACCATATATTTT
V gene: TRBV7-3; clone size: -; J gene: TRBJ2-5; D gene: TRBD2; CDR3 protein: CASSRTSGRGETQYF; CDR3 DNA: TGTGCCAGCAGCCGAACTAGCGGGCGGGGGGAGACCCAGTACTTC
V gene: TRBV7-7; clone size: -; J gene: TRBJ2-5; D gene: -; CDR3 protein: CASSPSGETQYF; CDR3 DNA: TGTGCTAGCAGCCCTAGTGGAGAGACCCAGTACTTC
V gene: TRBV5-6; clone size: -; J gene: TRBJ1-4; D gene: -; CDR3 protein: CASSSWSTNEKLFF; CDR3 DNA: TGTGCCAGCAGCTCCTGGTCAACTAATGAAAAACTGTTTTTT
V gene: TRBV30; clone size: -; J gene: TRBJ1-1; D gene: -; CDR3 protein: CAWINYLNTEAFF; CDR3 DNA: TGTGCCTGGATCAACTATTTGAACACTGAAGCTTTCTTT
V gene: TRBV11-2; clone size: -; J gene: TRBJ2-1; D gene: TRBD1; CDR3 protein: CASSLVSDRGWVGHEQFF; CDR3 DNA: TGTGCCAGCAGCTTAGTTTCGGACAGGGGGTGGGTGGGTCATGAGCAGTTCTTC
V gene: TRBV4-1; clone size: -; J gene: TRBJ2-7; D gene: -; CDR3 protein: CASSQGGPGAYEQYF; CDR3 DNA: TGCGCCAGCAGCCAAGGCGGCCCGGGGGCCTACGAGCAGTACTTC
V gene: TRBV19; clone size: -; J gene: TRBJ2-1; D gene: TRBD1; CDR3 protein: CASSRDRSSYNEQFF; CDR3 DNA: TGTGCCAGTAGTCGGGACAGGAGCTCCTACAATGAGCAGTTCTTC
V gene: TRBV27; clone size: few; J gene: TRBJ2-4; D gene: -; CDR3 protein: CASSIGLKNIQYF; CDR3 DNA: TGTGCCAGCAGTATCGGACTGAAAAACATTCAGTACTTC
V gene: TRBV5-1; clone size: -; J gene: TRBJ1-5; D gene: -; CDR3 protein: CASSENPNQPQHF; CDR3 DNA: TGCGCCAGCAGCGAAAACCCAAATCAGCCCCAGCATTTT
V gene: TRBV7-9; clone size: -; J gene: TRBJ2-3; D gene: -; CDR3 protein: CASSSTGAPNTQYF; CDR3 DNA: TGTGCCAGCAGCTCTACCGGGGCGCCGAATACGCAGTATTTT
V gene: TRBV19; clone size: many; J gene: TRBJ2-3; D gene: -; CDR3 protein: CASSITADTDTQYF; CDR3 DNA: TGTGCCAGTAGTATTACGGCTGACACAGATACGCAGTATTTT
V gene: TRBV5-6; clone size: few; J gene: TRBJ2-1; D gene: TRBD2; CDR3 protein: CASSSGTSGPYNEQFF; CDR3 DNA: TGTGCCAGCAGCTCCGGGACTAGCGGACCCTACAATGAGCAGTTCTTC
V gene: TRBV7-2; clone size: -; J gene: TRBJ1-5; D gene: TRBD1; CDR3 protein: CASSLAGGQGQPQHF; CDR3 DNA: TGTGCCAGCAGCCTAGCAGGGGGGCAGGGTCAGCCCCAGCATTTT
V gene: TRBV2; clone size: many; J gene: TRBJ2-7; D gene: -; CDR3 protein: CASSATAYEQYF; CDR3 DNA: TGTGCCAGCAGTGCCACGGCCTACGAGCAGTACTTC
V gene: TRBV6-6; clone size: -; J gene: TRBJ2-7; D gene: -; CDR3 protein: CASIQWAPYEQYF; CDR3 DNA: TGTGCCAGCATCCAGTGGGCACCCTACGAGCAGTACTTC
V gene: TRBV2; clone size: once; J gene: TRBJ1-5; D gene: TRBD1; CDR3 protein: CASSVQGARQPQHF; CDR3 DNA: TGTGCCAGCAGTGTGCAGGGGGCTAGGCAGCCCCAGCATTTT
V gene: TRBV5-6; clone size: -; J gene: TRBJ2-5; D gene: -; CDR3 protein: CASSLRSEETQYF; CDR3 DNA: TGTGCCAGCAGCTTGCGGTCTGAAGAGACCCAGTACTTC
V gene: TRBV27; clone size: few; J gene: TRBJ2-7; D gene: TRBD2; CDR3 protein: CASNPPSGRGFRDEQYF; CDR3 DNA: TGTGCCAGCAATCCCCCTAGCGGGAGAGGATTTCGGGACGAGCAGTACTTC
V gene: TRBV28; clone size: few; J gene: TRBJ1-1; D gene: -; CDR3 protein: CASSLWNEGTEAFF; CDR3 DNA: TGTGCCAGCAGTTTATGGAATGAGGGTACTGAAGCTTTCTTT
V gene: TRBV5-4; clone size: -; J gene: TRBJ1-5; D gene: -; CDR3 protein: CASSLGPDQPQHF; CDR3 DNA: TGTGCCAGCAGCTTGGGACCGGATCAGCCCCAGCATTTT
V gene: TRBV7-2; clone size: -; J gene: TRBJ1-2; D gene: -; CDR3 protein: CASSLARANYGYTF; CDR3 DNA: TGTGCCAGCAGCTTAGCCAGGGCTAACTATGGCTACACCTTC
V gene: TRBV5-1; clone size: -; J gene: TRBJ2-7; D gene: -; CDR3 protein: CASSLNRQLRYEQYF; CDR3 DNA: TGCGCCAGCAGCTTGAATCGGCAGCTCCGCTACGAGCAGTACTTC
V gene: TRBV7-6; clone size: once; J gene: TRBJ2-1; D gene: TRBD2; CDR3 protein: CASSPRPGTSGGMEQFF; CDR3 DNA: TGTGCCAGCAGCCCCCGGCCCGGGACTAGCGGAGGAATGGAGCAGTTCTTC